The clone carrying this T cell receptor (beta chain) was seen more than once but under ten times. This CDR3 is built from 13 residues. Germline trimming cut 8 bases from V and 12 bases from J; bases unmatched to any gene: 10. Germline V gives CDR1 MNHEY, CDR2 SVGEGT. TCRdb independently ran MiXCR on the RT-PCR reads; one entry per CDR3 protein. Of about 540,000 distinct CDR3 sequences listed, around a quarter were seen once; the top ten hold 2.8%. These data come from a study of response to subunit inactivated influenza vaccine. The sample was also linked to a second study, of T cells expressing NK-cell markers. That study reports: Beta-chain TCR cDNA was generated via 5'RACE template switching with UMIs. With respect to HCMV, most of the eight sequenced donors were seropositive, and one was seronegative. Topping the CD3+CD56-NKG2C+ fraction as well were these clonotypes, in a few donors.

Material: CD4+ T cells sorted from PBMCs, obtained 12 days after vaccination. The chain carries TRBV6-2 or TRBV6-3 and TRBJ2-1; 10 nucleotides match TRBD2. The receptor was isolated from a man between 50 and 59 years old who received an inactivated influenza vaccine. The CDR3 loop is CASRLAGRTWQFF. The CDR3 nucleotides read TGTGCCAGCCGACTAGCGGGCAGGACGTGGCAGTTCTTC.